This is a list of T cell receptor beta chains from one sample in a study of T-cell memory formation after mild COVID-19. Each CDR3 protein is one row after TCRdb ran MiXCR on the 5' RACE reads. The sample holds about 210,000 distinct CDR3 sequences, over 9.5% seen once. Sequenced: PBMCs or a T cell subset sorted from them (not recorded which). These TCRs come from a man aged 18 to 35 who had mild COVID-19 (a few samples of this study predate the infection). Cell type and time point are not known. Each CDR3 is given with its conserved first and last residue. A D gene is named only where the DNA matches it firmly. Size tells how often a clone was seen (once, few, many) or the class of an expanded clone, and some rows leave it out.

V	D	J	size	CDR3	DNA
TRBV2	TRBD1	TRBJ1-1	-	CASSEGQRFLNTEAFF	TGTGCCAGCAGCGAGGGACAGAGATTTTTGAACACTGAAGCTTTCTTT
TRBV20-1	TRBD1	TRBJ1-2	few	CSAERDRDGYTF	TGCAGTGCGGAACGGGACAGGGATGGCTACACCTTC
TRBV20-1	TRBD1	TRBJ2-7	-	CSVSIPGQGNEQYF	TGCAGTGTTTCCATACCGGGACAGGGTAACGAGCAGTACTTC
TRBV4-3	-	TRBJ2-5	few	CASSQEPAGQGETQYF	TGCGCCAGCAGCCAAGAACCGGCGGGGCAGGGAGAGACCCAGTACTTC
TRBV6-5	-	TRBJ2-5	few	CASSRKDAYQETQYF	TGTGCCAGCAGTCGAAAGGACGCCTACCAAGAGACCCAGTACTTC
TRBV18	-	TRBJ2-1	-	CASSPGHPYNEQFF	TGTGCCAGCTCGCCGGGACACCCCTACAATGAGCAGTTCTTC
TRBV20-1	-	TRBJ1-1	many	CSAHTDGSNTEAFF	TGCAGTGCTCACACGGACGGATCGAACACTGAAGCTTTCTTT
TRBV5-1	-	TRBJ1-3	-	CASSLSFRTGNTIYF	TGCGCCAGCAGCTTGTCGTTCCGCACGGGAAACACCATATATTTT
TRBV7-2	TRBD1	TRBJ2-2	many	CASSIAAGTGNGELFF	TGTGCCAGCAGCATAGCAGCCGGGACAGGGAACGGGGAGCTGTTTTTT
TRBV29-1	-	TRBJ1-4	many	CSVEGRGDNEKLFF	TGCAGCGTTGAAGGCAGGGGAGATAATGAAAAACTGTTTTTT
TRBV5-1	-	TRBJ1-5	few	CASSLAPDRIQPQHF	TGCGCCAGCAGCTTGGCCCCTGACAGAATCCAGCCCCAGCATTTT
TRBV6-5	TRBD1	TRBJ2-3	few	CASSIRTGGTDTQYF	TGTGCCAGCAGTATCCGGACAGGGGGCACAGATACGCAGTATTTT
TRBV6-2/TRBV6-3	-	TRBJ1-1	few	CASRQGWTEAFF	TGTGCCAGCAGACAGGGTTGGACTGAAGCTTTCTTT
TRBV7-9	TRBD2	TRBJ2-3	-	CASSLTGGLDTQYF	TGTGCCAGCAGCTTAACGGGGGGTCTAGATACGCAGTATTTT
TRBV12-3/TRBV12-4	TRBD2	TRBJ2-3	-	CASSLAEGTNTDTQYF	TGTGCCAGCAGTTTAGCGGAGGGGACTAACACAGATACGCAGTATTTT
TRBV2	-	TRBJ2-4	few	CASLEGWAKNIQYF	TGTGCCAGCCTGGAGGGATGGGCCAAAAACATTCAGTACTTC
TRBV9	TRBD2	TRBJ2-6	-	CASSPSFPTSGGALTFSGANVLTF	TGTGCCAGCAGCCCCTCTTTCCCAACTAGCGGGGGGGCCTTGACCTTTTCTGGGGCCAACGTCCTGACTTTC
TRBV18	TRBD1	TRBJ2-7	few	CASSPQGAGEQYF	TGTGCCAGCTCACCACAGGGGGCGGGTGAGCAGTACTTC
TRBV7-9	TRBD1	TRBJ1-2	many	CASSRSWLAGGSGYGYTF	TGTGCCAGCAGCCGCTCGTGGTTGGCAGGGGGCAGCGGCTATGGCTACACCTTC
TRBV20-1	-	TRBJ1-5	-	CSASRGHPNQPQHF	TGCAGTGCTAGTAGGGGACACCCCAATCAGCCCCAGCATTTT
TRBV9	TRBD2	TRBJ2-5	many	CASSVGAGGQIETQYF	TGTGCCAGCAGCGTAGGTGCGGGGGGGCAGATAGAGACCCAGTACTTC
TRBV5-1	-	TRBJ2-5	many	CASSPVSGGETQYF	TGCGCCAGCAGCCCCGTTTCAGGAGGCGAGACCCAGTACTTC
TRBV7-3	-	TRBJ2-6	few	CASSPTGTNSGANVLTF	TGTGCCAGCAGTCCCACAGGCACCAACTCTGGGGCCAACGTCCTGACTTTC
TRBV20-1	-	TRBJ2-5	many	CSAPGGSGTGETQYF	TGCAGTGCTCCCGGGGGTAGCGGTACGGGGGAGACCCAGTACTTC
TRBV29-1	TRBD2	TRBJ2-3	-	CSVEDRVGGNTDTQYF	TGCAGCGTTGAAGATCGTGTCGGGGGGAACACAGATACGCAGTATTTT
TRBV6-6	-	TRBJ2-7	few	CASSYLQGSYEQYF	TGTGCCAGCAGTTACCTACAGGGCTCCTACGAGCAGTACTTC
TRBV7-9	TRBD2	TRBJ2-3	few	CASSLRLAGGRTDTQYF	TGTGCCAGCAGCTTAAGACTAGCGGGGGGTCGCACAGATACGCAGTATTTT
TRBV5-6	-	TRBJ2-3	-	CASSTYYRGDTQYF	TGTGCCAGCAGCACCTACTACCGCGGAGATACGCAGTATTTT
TRBV7-6	-	TRBJ2-5	-	CASSRTRATGETQYF	TGTGCCAGCAGCCGTACCCGGGCCACTGGGGAGACCCAGTACTTC
TRBV6-2/TRBV6-3	-	TRBJ1-5	many	CASSSISYSNQPQHF	TGTGCCAGCAGTTCAATTTCTTATAGCAATCAGCCCCAGCATTTT
TRBV11-3	-	TRBJ2-3	-	CASSRRGSTDTQYF	TGTGCCAGCAGCCGACGCGGGAGCACAGATACGCAGTATTTT
TRBV19	TRBD2	TRBJ2-3	-	CASSQRGGRDTQYF	TGTGCCAGTAGTCAGCGGGGGGGCCGAGATACGCAGTATTTT
TRBV20-1	-	TRBJ2-5	few	CSAPGAREETQYF	TGCAGTGCCCCCGGGGCCAGGGAAGAGACCCAGTACTTC
TRBV24-1	-	TRBJ1-1	-	CATLRQHTEAFF	TGTGCCACCCTTAGACAGCACACTGAAGCTTTCTTT
TRBV7-2	-	TRBJ2-5	many	CASSLRPVQETQYF	TGTGCCAGCAGCTTAAGGCCAGTACAAGAGACCCAGTACTTC
TRBV7-8	TRBD2	TRBJ2-1	-	CASSFTSGGAYNEQFF	TGTGCCAGCAGCTTTACTAGCGGGGGGGCCTACAATGAGCAGTTCTTC
TRBV15	TRBD1	TRBJ1-1	-	CATSKTGQKEAFF	TGTGCCACCAGCAAGACGGGACAGAAAGAAGCTTTCTTT
TRBV7-2	-	TRBJ2-7	few	CASREETYEQYF	TGTGCCAGCAGGGAGGAAACCTACGAGCAGTACTTC
TRBV6-5	-	TRBJ1-2	few	CASSLPGGYGYTF	TGTGCCAGCAGCCTACCGGGGGGGTATGGCTACACCTTC
TRBV12-3/TRBV12-4	TRBD2	TRBJ2-1	-	CASSAGTSGGRWQFF	TGTGCCAGCAGCGCCGGGACTAGCGGGGGTCGTTGGCAGTTCTTC
TRBV5-1	-	TRBJ2-1	-	CASRGQANNEQFF	TGCGCCAGCAGAGGCCAGGCGAACAATGAGCAGTTCTTC
TRBV7-2	-	TRBJ1-1	few	CASSLRGPRSTEAFF	TGTGCCAGCAGCTTACGGGGGCCTCGGAGCACTGAAGCTTTCTTT
TRBV20-1	-	TRBJ1-5	-	CSAREGLQPQHF	TGCAGTGCTAGAGAGGGGCTTCAGCCCCAGCATTTT
TRBV12-3/TRBV12-4	-	TRBJ1-2	few	CASSSSTSGLGYTF	TGTGCCAGCAGCTCGTCTACCTCAGGGCTTGGCTACACCTTC
TRBV30	TRBD1	TRBJ2-5	many	CAWSVGGGETQYF	TGTGCCTGGAGTGTAGGGGGCGGGGAGACCCAGTACTTC
TRBV10-3	-	TRBJ1-2	few	CAISESINYGYTF	TGTGCCATCAGTGAGTCGATTAACTATGGCTACACCTTC
TRBV7-3	-	TRBJ2-6	-	CASSKPGQSLSGDNVLTF	TGTGCCAGCAGCAAACCTGGACAGTCCCTCTCTGGGGACAACGTCCTGACTTTC
TRBV7-9	-	TRBJ2-7	many	CASSLGTGTGAYEQYF	TGTGCCAGCAGCTTGGGGACCGGGACGGGAGCCTACGAGCAGTACTTC
TRBV30	-	TRBJ1-2	few	CAWTDDKRGNYGYTF	TGTGCCTGGACCGACGACAAAAGGGGTAACTATGGCTACACCTTC
TRBV7-8	-	TRBJ1-5	few	CASSLDGAGSGQPQHF	TGTGCCAGCAGCTTAGATGGGGCAGGGTCCGGTCAGCCCCAGCATTTT
TRBV5-1	TRBD1	TRBJ2-1	few	CASSLTGGRNMGGNEQFF	TGCGCCAGCAGCTTGACAGGGGGCCGTAATATGGGAGGCAATGAGCAGTTCTTC
TRBV7-9	-	TRBJ1-1	many	CASSLGGDTEAFF	TGTGCCAGCAGCTTAGGGGGGGACACTGAAGCTTTCTTT
TRBV5-1	TRBD1	TRBJ2-3	few	CASSLTGGDTQYF	TGCGCCAGCAGCTTGACAGGGGGAGATACGCAGTATTTT
TRBV4-1	-	TRBJ1-5	-	CASSQDGGREFTLANQPQHF	TGCGCCAGCAGCCAAGATGGTGGCAGGGAATTCACCCTAGCAAATCAGCCCCAGCATTTT